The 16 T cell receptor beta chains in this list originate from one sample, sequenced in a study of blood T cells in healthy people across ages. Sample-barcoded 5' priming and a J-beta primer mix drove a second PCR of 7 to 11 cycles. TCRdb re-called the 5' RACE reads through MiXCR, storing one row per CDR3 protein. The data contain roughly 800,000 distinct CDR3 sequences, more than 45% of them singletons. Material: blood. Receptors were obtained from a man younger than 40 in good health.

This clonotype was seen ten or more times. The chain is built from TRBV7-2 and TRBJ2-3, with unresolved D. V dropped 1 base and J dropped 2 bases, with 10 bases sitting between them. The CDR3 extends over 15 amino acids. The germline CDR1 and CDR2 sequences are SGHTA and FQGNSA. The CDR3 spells CASSLVSGFTDTQYF. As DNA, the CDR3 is TGTGCCAGCAGCTTAGTGTCTGGCTTCACAGATACGCAGTATTTT.

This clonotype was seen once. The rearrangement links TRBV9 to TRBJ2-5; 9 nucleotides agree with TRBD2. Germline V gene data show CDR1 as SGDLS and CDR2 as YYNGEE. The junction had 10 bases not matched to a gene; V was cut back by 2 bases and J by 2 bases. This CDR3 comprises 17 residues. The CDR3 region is CASSVWTGGGVQETQYF. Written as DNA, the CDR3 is TGTGCCAGCAGCGTTTGGACTGGCGGGGGGGTACAAGAGACCCAGTACTTC.

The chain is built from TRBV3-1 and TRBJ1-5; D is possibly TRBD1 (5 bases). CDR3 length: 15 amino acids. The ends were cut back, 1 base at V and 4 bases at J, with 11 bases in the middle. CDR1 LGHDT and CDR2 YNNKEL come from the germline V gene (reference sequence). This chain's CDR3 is CASSQGGGRNQPQHF. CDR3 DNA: TGTGCCAGCAGCCAAGGTGGGGGAAGGAATCAGCCCCAGCATTTT.

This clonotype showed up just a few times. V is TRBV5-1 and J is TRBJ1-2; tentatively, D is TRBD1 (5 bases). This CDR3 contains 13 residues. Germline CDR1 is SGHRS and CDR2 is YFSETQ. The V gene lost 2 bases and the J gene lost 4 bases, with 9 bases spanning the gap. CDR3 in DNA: TGCGCCAGCAGCTTCGGGGCAACCTATGGCTACACCTTC. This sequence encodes CASSFGATYGYTF.

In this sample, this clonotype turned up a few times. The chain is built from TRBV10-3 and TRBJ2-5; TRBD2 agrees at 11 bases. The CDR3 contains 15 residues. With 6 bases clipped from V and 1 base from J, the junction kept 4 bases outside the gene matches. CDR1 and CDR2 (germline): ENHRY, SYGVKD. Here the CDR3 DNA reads TGTGCCATCAGATCCGGGACTAGCGGCCAAGAGACCCAGTACTTC. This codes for CAIRSGTSGQETQYF.

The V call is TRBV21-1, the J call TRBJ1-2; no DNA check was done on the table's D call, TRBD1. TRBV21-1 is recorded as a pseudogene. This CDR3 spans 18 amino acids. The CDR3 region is CASSNAIGADNLNYGYTF. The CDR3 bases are TGTGCCAGCAGCAACGCCATTGGGGCAGACAATCTTAACTATGGCTACACCTTC.

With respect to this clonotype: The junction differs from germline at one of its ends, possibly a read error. For the CDR3, the DNA is TGCAGTGTTCCGACTAGTAGGATAGACGAGCAGTATTTC. It encodes CSVPTSRIDEQYF. The chain joins TRBV20-1 to TRBJ2-7; maybe TRBD2 (6 bases). Germline CDR1 reads DFQATT; CDR2 reads SNEGSKA (reference sequence). CDR3 length equals 13 residues.

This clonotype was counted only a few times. CDR3 in amino acids: CASSYGSDRPLWPLHF. DNA of the CDR3: TGTGCCAGCAGTTATGGGTCGGACAGACCATTGTGGCCCCTCCACTTT. The chain is built from TRBV6-6 and TRBJ1-6; tentatively, D is TRBD1 (6 bases). Germline CDR1 is MNHNY and CDR2 is SVGAGI (reference sequence). This CDR3 has 16 residues. Trimming cost V 3 bases and J 13 bases, with 22 bases left between them.

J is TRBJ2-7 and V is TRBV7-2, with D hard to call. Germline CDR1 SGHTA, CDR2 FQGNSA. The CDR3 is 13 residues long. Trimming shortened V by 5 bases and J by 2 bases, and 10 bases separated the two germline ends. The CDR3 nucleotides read TGTGCCAGCAGCGCCCCCCCAACCTACGAGCAGTACTTC. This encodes CASSAPPTYEQYF. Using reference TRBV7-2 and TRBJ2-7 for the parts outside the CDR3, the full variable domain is GAGVSQSPSNKVTEKGKDVELRCDPISGHTALYWYRQSLGQGLEFLIYFQGNSAPDKSGLPSDRFSAERTGGSVSTLTIQRTQQEDSAVYLCASSAPPTYEQYFGPGTRLTVT.

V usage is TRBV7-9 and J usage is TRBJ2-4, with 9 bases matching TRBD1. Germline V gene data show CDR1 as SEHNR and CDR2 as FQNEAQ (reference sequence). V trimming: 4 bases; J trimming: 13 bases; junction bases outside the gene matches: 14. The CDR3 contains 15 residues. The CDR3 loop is CASSSAGQGSTGQYF. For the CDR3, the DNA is TGTGCCAGCAGCTCCGCGGGACAGGGTAGTACAGGGCAGTACTTC. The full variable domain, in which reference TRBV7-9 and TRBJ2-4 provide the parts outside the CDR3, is DTGVSQNPRHKITKRGQNVTFRCDPISEHNRLYWYRQTLGQGPEFLTYFQNEAQLEKSRLLSDRFSAERPKGSFSTLEIQRTEQGDSAMYLCASSSAGQGSTGQYFGAGTRLSVL.

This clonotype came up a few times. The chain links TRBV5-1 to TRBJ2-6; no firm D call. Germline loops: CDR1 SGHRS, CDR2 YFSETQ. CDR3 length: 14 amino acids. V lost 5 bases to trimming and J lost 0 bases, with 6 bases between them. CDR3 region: CASRLDSGANVLTF. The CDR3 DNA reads TGCGCCAGCAGACTTGACTCTGGGGCCAACGTCCTGACTTTC.

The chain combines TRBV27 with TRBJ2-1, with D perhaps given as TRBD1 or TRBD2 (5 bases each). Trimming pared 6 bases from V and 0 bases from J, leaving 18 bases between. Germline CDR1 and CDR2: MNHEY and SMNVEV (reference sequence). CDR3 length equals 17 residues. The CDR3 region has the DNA TGTGCCAGCAGCATTCCTCCGGGGCTAGGCTCCTACAATGAGCAGTTCTTC. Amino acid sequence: CASSIPPGLGSYNEQFF.

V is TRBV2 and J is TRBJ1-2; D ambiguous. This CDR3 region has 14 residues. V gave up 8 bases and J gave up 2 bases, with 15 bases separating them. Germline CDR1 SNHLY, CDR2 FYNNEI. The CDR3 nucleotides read TGTGCCAGCTCTAGGACCGGTCTCAACTATGGCTACACCTTC. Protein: CASSRTGLNYGYTF.

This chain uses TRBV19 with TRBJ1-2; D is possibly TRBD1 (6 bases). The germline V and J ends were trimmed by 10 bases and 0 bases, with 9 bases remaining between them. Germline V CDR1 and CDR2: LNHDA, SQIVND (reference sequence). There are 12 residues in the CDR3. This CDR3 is CANRTANYGYTF. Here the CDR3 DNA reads TGTGCCAATCGGACAGCTAACTATGGCTACACCTTC.

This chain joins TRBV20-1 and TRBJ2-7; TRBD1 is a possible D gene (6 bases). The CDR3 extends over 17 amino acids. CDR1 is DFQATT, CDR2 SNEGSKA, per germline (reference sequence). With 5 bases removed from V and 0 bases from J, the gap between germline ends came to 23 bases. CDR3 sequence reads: CSALAGPTGVSSYEQYF. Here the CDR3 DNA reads TGCAGTGCTCTAGCCGGACCGACAGGCGTCAGCTCCTACGAGCAGTACTTC.

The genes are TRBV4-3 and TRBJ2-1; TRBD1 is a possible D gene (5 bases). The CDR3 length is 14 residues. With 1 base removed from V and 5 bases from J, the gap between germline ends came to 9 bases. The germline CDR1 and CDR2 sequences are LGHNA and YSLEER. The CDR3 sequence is CASSQVRQNNEQFF. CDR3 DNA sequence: TGCGCCAGCAGCCAAGTTCGACAGAACAATGAGCAGTTCTTC.